Below are 14 T cell receptor beta chains sequenced from a single sample in a study of cytomegalovirus exposure and HLA in healthy donors listed by TCRdb under 2017. The library came from the immunoSEQ multiplex PCR assay. The table comes from immuneACCESS by way of TCRdb, which keeps in-frame sequences with V and J called. Part of the clones is missing from these tables; in studies checked, under half for an unresolved V gene and the rest for unknown reasons. The sample table lists around 100,000 clones, about 95% of them with a count of one. The ten most abundant clones make up 0.7% to 0.9% of the sample. What was sequenced was PBMCs. Receptors were obtained from a woman aged 18-29 years in good health and CMV-seronegative.

Regarding this clone: The germline gene is not matched at one end of the junction; a read error may be the cause. This chain connects TRBV5-1 to TRBJ1-4; possibly TRBD1 for D (6 bases). Germline V gene data show CDR1 as SGHRS and CDR2 as YFSETQ. The CDR3 has 14 residues. CDR3 in DNA: TGCGCCAGCAGAACAGGGATCACTAATGAAAAACTGTTTTTC. Translating it yields CASRTGITNEKLFF.

The chain recombines TRBV21-1 with TRBJ2-3; the table's TRBD2 call for D was not verified on the DNA. TRBV21-1 is a pseudogene. This CDR3 contains 19 residues. CDR3 region: CASSKALGRGGLASDTQYF. The CDR3 DNA sequence: TGTGCCAGCAGCAAAGCGCTGGGGAGGGGAGGACTAGCATCAGATACGCAGTATTTT.

The chain couples TRBV6-5 to TRBJ1-6, with a tentative D call TRBD1 (6 bases). This CDR3 region has 15 residues. CDR1 is MNHEY and CDR2 is SVGAGI in the germline V gene. V was trimmed by 0 bases and J by 9 bases, leaving 12 bases between them. Here the CDR3 DNA reads TGTGCCAGCAGTTACTCGTGGGGGCAGGGTTCACCCCTCCACTTT. Its protein is CASSYSWGQGSPLHF.

The CDR3 coding sequence is TGTGCCAGCAGCTTTACAGGATGGGATGGCTACACCTTC. Translated, it gives CASSFTGWDGYTF. This chain connects TRBV7-9 to TRBJ1-2, with D tentatively TRBD1 (5 bases). The CDR3 sequence is 13 residues long. Looked up from germline, CDR1 is SEHNR and CDR2 is FQNEAQ (reference sequence). V was pared by 3 bases and J by 6 bases, with 11 bases between.

The rearrangement joins TRBV19 to TRBJ2-5; 7 nucleotides align to TRBD1. There are 16 residues in the CDR3. V lost 5 bases to trimming and J lost 2 bases; unmatched junction nucleotides: 11. CDR1 LNHDA and CDR2 SQIVND come from the germline V gene (reference sequence). CDR3 residues: CASSPLPGGEQETQYF. In DNA, the CDR3 is TGTGCCAGTAGTCCTTTACCAGGGGGTGAGCAAGAGACCCAGTACTTC.

The chain has TRBV5-1 and TRBJ1-1; D is perhaps TRBD1 (5 bases). Germline CDR1 and CDR2: SGHRS and YFSETQ. The V gene lost 4 bases and the J gene lost 7 bases, with 17 bases spanning the gap. The CDR3 is 14 amino acids. The CDR3 loop is CASSPTGGGVEAFF. The CDR3 DNA follows: TGCGCCAGCAGCCCCACAGGTGGTGGTGTTGAAGCTTTCTTT. The full variable domain, its missing parts supplied by reference TRBV5-1 and TRBJ1-1, is KAGVTQTPRYLIKTRGQQVTLSCSPISGHRSVSWYQQTPGQGLQFLFEYFSETQRNKGNFPGRFSGRQFSNSRSEMNVSTLELGDSALYLCASSPTGGGVEAFFGQGTRLTVV.

V and J are TRBV6-5 and TRBJ1-4; D uncertain. The CDR3 is 11 residues long. Germline V gene lookup returns CDR1 MNHEY and CDR2 SVGAGI. Trimming cost V 5 bases and J 7 bases, with 5 bases left between them. The CDR3 sequence: CASSLSEKLFF. The CDR3 nucleotides are TGTGCCAGCAGTCTAAGTGAAAAACTGTTTTTT.

The chain uses TRBV6-1 and TRBJ2-2, with D perhaps matching TRBD1 (6 bases). CDR1 and CDR2 (germline): MNHNS, SASEGT. There are 15 residues in the CDR3. V gave up 3 bases and J gave up 7 bases, with 15 bases separating them. The CDR3 is CASSDTLQGSGELFF. The CDR3 bases are TGTGCCAGCAGTGACACCCTCCAGGGGAGCGGGGAGCTGTTTTTT.

The rearrangement uses TRBV6-4 and TRBJ2-1; 10 bases line up with TRBD1. CDR1 is MRHNA and CDR2 is SNTAGT in the germline V gene. The CDR3 spans 16 residues. V was pared by 2 bases and J by 4 bases, with 5 bases of the junction left unmatched. Here the CDR3 reads CASSDTWTGGYNEQFF. Written as DNA, the CDR3 is TGTGCCAGCAGTGACACATGGACAGGGGGATACAATGAGCAGTTCTTC.

The rearrangement joins TRBV7-2 to TRBJ1-2; perhaps TRBD1 as D (6 bases). The CDR3 contains 15 residues. In germline, CDR1 is SGHTA, CDR2 FQGNSA. V lost 0 bases to trimming and J lost 0 bases, with 8 bases between them. The CDR3 is CASSLAQGANYGYTF. In DNA form, the CDR3 reads TGTGCCAGCAGCTTAGCACAGGGTGCTAACTATGGCTACACCTTC.

In the case of this clone: The sample has other DNA sequences that encode this CDR3 too. The chain carries TRBV2 and TRBJ2-3, with 9 bases aligning to TRBD2. This CDR3 region has 15 residues. Trimming at V came to 5 bases and at J to 1 base, leaving 4 bases not matched to a gene. Germline V gene sequence: CDR1 SNHLY, CDR2 FYNNEI. CDR3 in DNA: TGTGCCAGCAGTCGTTTAGCGGGGGGCACAGATACGCAGTATTTT. Its protein product is CASSRLAGGTDTQYF.

This chain uses TRBV5-6 with TRBJ2-2; D is uncertain. In germline, CDR1 is SGHDT, CDR2 YYEEEE. This CDR3 is built from 16 residues. Trimming pared 2 bases from V and 1 base from J, leaving 12 bases between. The chain's CDR3 is CASSFLSQMNTGELFF. The CDR3 coding sequence is TGTGCCAGCAGCTTTTTGTCGCAGATGAACACCGGGGAGCTGTTTTTT.

The rearrangement uses TRBV5-6 and TRBJ1-5; no firm D call. V lost 7 bases and J lost 0, with 8 bases in between. This CDR3 has 13 residues. Germline CDR1 reads SGHDT; CDR2 reads YYEEEE. Here the CDR3 DNA reads TGTGCCAGCGGCGGGGATAGCAATCAGCCCCAGCATTTT. As protein: CASGGDSNQPQHF. The variable domain in full, completed from reference TRBV5-6 and TRBJ1-5, reads DAGVTQSPTHLIKTRGQQVTLRCSPKSGHDTVSWYQQALGQGPQFIFQYYEEEERQRGNFPDRFSGHQFPNYSSELNVNALLLGDSALYLCASGGDSNQPQHFGDGTRLSIL.

This clone appeared once. The chain recombines TRBV19 with TRBJ1-2; TRBD1 agrees at 8 bases. Germline V gives CDR1 LNHDA, CDR2 SQIVND (reference sequence). This CDR3 is 15 amino acids long. Trimming removed 6 bases from V and 8 bases from J; junction bases left unmatched: 14. The CDR3 here is CASSSTSTGDHGYTF. The DNA for the CDR3 is TGTGCCAGTAGCAGCACCTCGACAGGGGATCACGGCTACACCTTC.